This T cell receptor (beta chain) was identified during a study of T cells in Graves' hyperthyroidism and ophthalmopathy. About the research overall: Peripheral blood specimens were obtained at initial diagnosis, prior to any treatment.

Trimming removed 1 base from V and 3 bases from J, with 9 bases in between. The length of the CDR3 is 14 residues. Germline CDR1 reads MDHEN; CDR2 reads SYDVKM. This clonotype has ten or more counts. Its matching antigen is unknown. TCR beta CDR3 regions were amplified from RNA. Primed by the HTBI set, a first-round RT-PCR was run on the TCR CDR3. From the multiplex PCR reads, TCRdb called clonotypes with MiXCR, one entry per CDR3 protein. The sample carries approximately 690,000 distinct CDR3 sequences, 20% to 25% recorded once. The study, taken as a whole, reports: Blood also held most thyroid clonotypes expanded beyond 0.001.

With duration under 3 months, ophthalmopathy was active: Clinical Activity Score at least 3, NOSPECS at least 4. The sequenced sample was blood. The TCR comes from a man younger than 45 with Graves' ophthalmopathy. The rearrangement joins TRBV28 to TRBJ2-5; D not resolved. CDR3 sequence reads: CASSLLGTKETQYF. The CDR3 bases are TGTGCCAGCAGTTTATTGGGTACTAAAGAGACCCAGTACTTC.